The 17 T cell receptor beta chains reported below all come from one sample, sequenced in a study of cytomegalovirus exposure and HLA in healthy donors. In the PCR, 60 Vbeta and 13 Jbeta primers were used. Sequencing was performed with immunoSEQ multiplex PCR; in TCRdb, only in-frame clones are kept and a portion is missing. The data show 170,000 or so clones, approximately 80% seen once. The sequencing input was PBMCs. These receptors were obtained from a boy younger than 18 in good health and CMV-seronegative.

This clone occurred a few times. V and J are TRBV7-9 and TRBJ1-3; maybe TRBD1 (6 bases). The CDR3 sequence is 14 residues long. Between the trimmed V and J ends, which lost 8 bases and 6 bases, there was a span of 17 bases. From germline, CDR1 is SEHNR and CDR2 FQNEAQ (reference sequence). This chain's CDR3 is CASPKGDTQNTIYF. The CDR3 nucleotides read TGTGCCAGCCCCAAGGGGGACACCCAAAACACCATATATTTT.

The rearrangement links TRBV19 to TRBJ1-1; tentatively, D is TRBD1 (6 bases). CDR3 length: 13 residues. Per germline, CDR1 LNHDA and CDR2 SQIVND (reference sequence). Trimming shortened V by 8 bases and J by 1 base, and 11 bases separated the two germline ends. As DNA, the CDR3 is TGTGCCAGTTCCGACAGGAGGAACACTGAAGCTTTCTTT. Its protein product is CASSDRRNTEAFF.

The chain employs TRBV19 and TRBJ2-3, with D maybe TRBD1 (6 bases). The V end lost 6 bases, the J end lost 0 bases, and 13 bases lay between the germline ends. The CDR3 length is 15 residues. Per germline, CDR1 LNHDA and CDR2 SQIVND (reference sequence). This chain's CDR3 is CASSPDRLSTDTQYF. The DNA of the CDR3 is TGTGCCAGTAGCCCAGACAGGCTTAGCACAGATACGCAGTATTTT.

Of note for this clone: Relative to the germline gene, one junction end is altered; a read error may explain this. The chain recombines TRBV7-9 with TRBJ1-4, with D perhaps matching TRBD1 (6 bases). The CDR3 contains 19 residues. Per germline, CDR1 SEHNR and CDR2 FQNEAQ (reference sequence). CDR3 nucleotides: TGTTCCAGCAGCCTTCACCATGGGGGACAAGCGATGTCTCGGAAAAAACTGTTTTTT. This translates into CSSSLHHGGQAMSRKKLFF.

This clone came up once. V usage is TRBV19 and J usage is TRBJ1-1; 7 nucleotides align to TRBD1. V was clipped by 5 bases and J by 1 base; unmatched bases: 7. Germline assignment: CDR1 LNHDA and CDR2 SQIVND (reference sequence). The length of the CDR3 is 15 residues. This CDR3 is CASSRDSKGNTEAFF. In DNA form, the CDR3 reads TGTGCCAGTAGTCGGGACAGTAAAGGGAACACTGAAGCTTTCTTT.

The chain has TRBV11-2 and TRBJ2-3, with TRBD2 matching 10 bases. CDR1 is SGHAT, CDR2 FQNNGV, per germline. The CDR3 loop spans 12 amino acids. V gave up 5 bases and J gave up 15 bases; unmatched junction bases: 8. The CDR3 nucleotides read TGTGCCAGCAGCCCCGGGACTAGCGAGGGTTATTTT. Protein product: CASSPGTSEGYF.

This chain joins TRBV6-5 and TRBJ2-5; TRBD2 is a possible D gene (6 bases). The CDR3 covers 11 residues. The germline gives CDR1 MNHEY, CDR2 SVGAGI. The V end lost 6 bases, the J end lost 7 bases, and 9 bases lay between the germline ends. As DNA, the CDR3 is TGTGCCAGCAGGAAACTAGCGACCCAGTACTTC. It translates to CASRKLATQYF.

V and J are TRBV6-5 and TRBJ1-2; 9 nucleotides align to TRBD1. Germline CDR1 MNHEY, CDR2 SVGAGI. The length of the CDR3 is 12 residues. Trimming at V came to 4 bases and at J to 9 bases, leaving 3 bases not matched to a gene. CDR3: CASSSGQGSYTF. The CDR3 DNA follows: TGTGCCAGCAGTTCGGGACAGGGTAGCTACACCTTC.

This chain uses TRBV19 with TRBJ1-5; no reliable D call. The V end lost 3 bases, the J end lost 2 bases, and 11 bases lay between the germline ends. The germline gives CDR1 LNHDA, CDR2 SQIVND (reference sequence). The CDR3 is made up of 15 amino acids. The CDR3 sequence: CASSINAGGNQPQHF. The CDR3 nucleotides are TGTGCCAGTAGTATTAATGCGGGTGGCAATCAGCCCCAGCATTTT.

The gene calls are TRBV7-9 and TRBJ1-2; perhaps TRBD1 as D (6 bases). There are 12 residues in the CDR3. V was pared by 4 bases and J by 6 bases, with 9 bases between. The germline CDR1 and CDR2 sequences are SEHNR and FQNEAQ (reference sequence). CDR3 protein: CASSSGVDGYTF. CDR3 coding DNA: TGTGCCAGCAGCTCAGGGGTGGATGGCTACACCTTC. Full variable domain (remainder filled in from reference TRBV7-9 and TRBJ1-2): DTGVSQNPRHKITKRGQNVTFRCDPISEHNRLYWYRQTLGQGPEFLTYFQNEAQLEKSRLLSDRFSAERPKGSFSTLEIQRTEQGDSAMYLCASSSGVDGYTFGSGTRLTVV.

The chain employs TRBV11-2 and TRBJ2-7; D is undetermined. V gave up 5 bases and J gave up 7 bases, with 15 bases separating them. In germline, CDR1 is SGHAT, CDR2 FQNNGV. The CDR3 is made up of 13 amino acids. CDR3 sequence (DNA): TGTGCCAGCAGCCTCCCGGAGAGGCGAGAGCAGTACTTC. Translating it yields CASSLPERREQYF. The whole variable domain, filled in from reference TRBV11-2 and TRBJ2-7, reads EAGVAQSPRYKIIEKRQSVAFWCNPISGHATLYWYQQILGQGPKLLIQFQNNGVVDDSQLPKDRFSAERLKGVDSTLKIQPAKLEDSAVYLCASSLPERREQYFGPGTRLTVT.

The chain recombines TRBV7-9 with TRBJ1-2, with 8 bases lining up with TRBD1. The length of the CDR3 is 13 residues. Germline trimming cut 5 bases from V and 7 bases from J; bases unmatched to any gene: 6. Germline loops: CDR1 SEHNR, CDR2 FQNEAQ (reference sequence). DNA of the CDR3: TGTGCCAGCAGCCGACAGGGGATGAGTGGCTACACCTTC. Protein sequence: CASSRQGMSGYTF. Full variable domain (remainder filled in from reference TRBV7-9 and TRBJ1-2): DTGVSQNPRHKITKRGQNVTFRCDPISEHNRLYWYRQTLGQGPEFLTYFQNEAQLEKSRLLSDRFSAERPKGSFSTLEIQRTEQGDSAMYLCASSRQGMSGYTFGSGTRLTVV.

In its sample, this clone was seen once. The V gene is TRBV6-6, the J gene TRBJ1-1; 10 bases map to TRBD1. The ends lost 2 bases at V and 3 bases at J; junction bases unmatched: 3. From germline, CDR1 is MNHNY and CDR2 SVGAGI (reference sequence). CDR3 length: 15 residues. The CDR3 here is CASSYRGTGDTEAFF. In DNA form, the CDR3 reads TGTGCCAGCAGTTACAGGGGGACAGGGGACACTGAAGCTTTCTTT.

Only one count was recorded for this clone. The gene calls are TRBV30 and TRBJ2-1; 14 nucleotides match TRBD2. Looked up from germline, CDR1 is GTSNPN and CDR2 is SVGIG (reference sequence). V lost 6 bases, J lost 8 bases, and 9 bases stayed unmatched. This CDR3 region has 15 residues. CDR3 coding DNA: TGTGCCTGCAGTACCGGGACTAGCGGGAGTCATGAGCAGTTCTTC. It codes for CACSTGTSGSHEQFF.

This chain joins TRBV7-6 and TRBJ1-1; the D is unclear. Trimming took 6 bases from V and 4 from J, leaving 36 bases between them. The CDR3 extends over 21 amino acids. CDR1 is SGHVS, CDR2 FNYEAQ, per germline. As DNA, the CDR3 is TGTGCCAGCAGTAATGAGTGGGGAAGCGGTGGTCGGGTAATCCGGCCCACTGAAGCTTTCTTT. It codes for CASSNEWGSGGRVIRPTEAFF.

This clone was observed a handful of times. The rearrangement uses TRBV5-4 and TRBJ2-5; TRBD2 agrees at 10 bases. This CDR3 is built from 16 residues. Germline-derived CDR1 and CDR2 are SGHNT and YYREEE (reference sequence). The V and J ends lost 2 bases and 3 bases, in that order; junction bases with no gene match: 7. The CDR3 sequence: CASSLYRTSGKETQYF. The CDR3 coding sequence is TGTGCCAGCAGCTTATACAGGACTAGCGGAAAAGAGACCCAGTACTTC.

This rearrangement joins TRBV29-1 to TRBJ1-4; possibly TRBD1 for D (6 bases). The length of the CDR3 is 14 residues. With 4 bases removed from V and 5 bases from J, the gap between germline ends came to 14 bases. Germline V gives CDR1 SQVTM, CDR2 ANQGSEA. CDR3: CSVALGGGNEKLFF. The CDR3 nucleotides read TGCAGCGTTGCCCTTGGGGGCGGGAATGAAAAACTGTTTTTT.